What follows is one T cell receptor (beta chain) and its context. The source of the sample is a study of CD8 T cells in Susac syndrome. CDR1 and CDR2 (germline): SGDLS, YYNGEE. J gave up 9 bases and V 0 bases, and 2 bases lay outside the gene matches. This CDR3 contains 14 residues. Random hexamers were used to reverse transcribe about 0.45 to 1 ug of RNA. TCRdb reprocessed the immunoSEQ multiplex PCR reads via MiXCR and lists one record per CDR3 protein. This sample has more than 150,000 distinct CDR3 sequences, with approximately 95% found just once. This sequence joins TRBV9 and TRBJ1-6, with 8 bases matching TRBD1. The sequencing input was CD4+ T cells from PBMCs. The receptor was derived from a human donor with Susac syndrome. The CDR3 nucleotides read TGTGCCAGCAGCGTAGCAGGGGGCGGTTCACCCCTCCACTTT. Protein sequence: CASSVAGGGSPLHF.